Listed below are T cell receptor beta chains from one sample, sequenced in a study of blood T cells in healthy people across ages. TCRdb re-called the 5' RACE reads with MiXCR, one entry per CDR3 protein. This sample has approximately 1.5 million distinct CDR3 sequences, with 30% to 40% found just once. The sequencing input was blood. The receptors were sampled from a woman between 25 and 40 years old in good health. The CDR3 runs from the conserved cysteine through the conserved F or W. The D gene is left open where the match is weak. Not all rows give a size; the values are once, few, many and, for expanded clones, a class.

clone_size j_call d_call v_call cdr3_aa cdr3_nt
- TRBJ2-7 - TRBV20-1 CSAPLRSSYEQYF TGCAGTGCTCCGCTCCGGAGCTCCTACGAGCAGTACTTC
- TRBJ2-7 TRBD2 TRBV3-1 CASSQDRAGGPSYEQYF TGTGCCAGCAGCCAAGATCGGGCGGGAGGGCCCTCCTACGAGCAGTACTTC
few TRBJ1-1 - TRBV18 CASSPRRDDEAFF TGTGCCAGCTCGCCGAGACGGGATGACGAAGCTTTCTTT
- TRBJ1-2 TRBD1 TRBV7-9 CASSVWDRMNYGYTF TGTGCCAGCAGCGTATGGGACAGGATGAACTATGGCTACACCTTC
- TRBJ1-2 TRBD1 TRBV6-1 CASGDRGPVSTF TGTGCCAGCGGGGACAGGGGGCCGGTGAGCACCTTC
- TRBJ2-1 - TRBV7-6 CASSTRLALGYSEQFF TGTGCCAGCAGCACGCGACTGGCTTTGGGGTACAGTGAGCAGTTCTTC
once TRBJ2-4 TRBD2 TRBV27 CASSPPSGRRAAEQYF TGTGCCAGCAGCCCCCCTAGCGGGAGGCGTGCAGCGGAGCAGTACTTC
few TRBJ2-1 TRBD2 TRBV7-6 CASSLGLAEQFF TGTGCCAGCAGCTTAGGACTAGCGGAGCAGTTCTTC
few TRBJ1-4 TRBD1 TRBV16 CASSRWTGKNEKLFF TGTGCCAGCAGCCGATGGACAGGGAAAAATGAAAAACTGTTTTTT
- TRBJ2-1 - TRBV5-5 CASNLGVSLSYNEQFF TGTGCCAGCAACTTGGGGGTTAGCCTCTCCTACAATGAGCAGTTCTTC
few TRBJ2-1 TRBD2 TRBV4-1 CASSQDAASGWGGEQFF TGCGCCAGCAGCCAAGACGCCGCGTCAGGGTGGGGGGGTGAGCAGTTCTTC
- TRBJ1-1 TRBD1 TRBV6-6 CASGRTGGTPEAFF TGTGCCAGCGGTAGGACAGGGGGGACGCCTGAAGCTTTCTTT
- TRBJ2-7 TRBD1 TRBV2 CASSEGTGQTYEQYF TGTGCCAGCAGTGAAGGAACGGGACAGACCTACGAGCAGTACTTC
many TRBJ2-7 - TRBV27 CASSSVGGEQYF TGTGCCAGCAGTTCGGTAGGGGGCGAGCAGTACTTC
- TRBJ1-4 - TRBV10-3 CAISESDRGSLSNEKLFF TGTGCCATCAGTGAGTCGGACCGGGGTTCCTTATCTAATGAAAAACTGTTTTTT
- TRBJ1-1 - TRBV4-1 CASSHLKGTGAAFF TGCGCCAGCAGCCACCTAAAGGGCACAGGCGCAGCTTTCTTT
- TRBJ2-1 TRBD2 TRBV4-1 CASKGRILAGGNNEQFF TGCGCCAGCAAAGGCCGAATCCTAGCGGGGGGAAACAATGAGCAGTTCTTC
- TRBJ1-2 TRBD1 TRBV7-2 CASSSRTGAAYGYTF TGTGCCAGCAGCTCCCGGACAGGGGCAGCATATGGCTACACCTTC
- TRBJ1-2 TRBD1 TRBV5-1 CASWGRGAQSQLSDYGYTF TGCGCCAGCTGGGGCAGGGGGGCCCAATCTCAACTAAGTGACTATGGCTACACCTTC
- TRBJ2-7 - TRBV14 CASSQELGHEQYF TGTGCCAGCAGCCAAGAACTCGGCCACGAGCAGTACTTC
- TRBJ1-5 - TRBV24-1 CATSEEGDQPQHF TGTGCCACCAGTGAAGAAGGGGATCAGCCCCAGCATTTT
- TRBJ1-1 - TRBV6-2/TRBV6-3 CASSYKGEAFF TGTGCCAGCAGTTACAAGGGTGAAGCTTTCTTT
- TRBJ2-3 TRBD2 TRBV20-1 CSAQTSGRIGTDTQYF TGCAGTGCCCAGACTAGCGGGAGGATAGGCACAGATACGCAGTATTTT
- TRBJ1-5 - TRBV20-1 CSAVSGLGQPQHF TGCAGTGCTGTCTCGGGGCTCGGGCAGCCCCAGCATTTT
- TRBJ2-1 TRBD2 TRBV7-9 CASTPGLAQHSLTGQFF TGTGCCAGCACCCCCGGACTAGCGCAACATAGCCTCACTGGGCAGTTCTTC
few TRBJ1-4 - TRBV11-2 CASSPRKSNEKLFF TGTGCCAGCAGCCCGCGGAAGTCGAATGAAAAACTGTTTTTT
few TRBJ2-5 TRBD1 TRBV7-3 CASSTGTGPGETQYF TGTGCCAGCAGCACCGGGACAGGTCCGGGGGAGACCCAGTACTTC
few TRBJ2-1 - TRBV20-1 CSAGETNNEQFF TGCAGTGCTGGGGAGACTAACAATGAGCAGTTCTTC
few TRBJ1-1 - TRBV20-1 CSASTGYGEAFF TGCAGTGCTAGTACAGGATATGGTGAAGCTTTCTTT
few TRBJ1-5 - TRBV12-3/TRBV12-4 CASSPQLPGPQHF TGTGCCAGCAGCCCCCAGTTGCCTGGGCCCCAGCATTTT
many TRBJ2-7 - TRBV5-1 CASSPGRGGLSEQYF TGCGCCAGCAGCCCCGGAAGGGGAGGTTTGTCCGAGCAGTACTTC
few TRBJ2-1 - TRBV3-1 CASSSHGGNEQFF TGTGCCAGCAGCTCACACGGTGGTAATGAGCAGTTCTTC
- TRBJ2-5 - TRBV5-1 CASSRRPQEEETQYF TGCGCCAGCAGCCGGAGGCCCCAGGAGGAAGAGACCCAGTACTTC
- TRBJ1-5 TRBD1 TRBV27 CASSHSGTEGTRSQHF TGTGCCAGCAGCCACTCCGGGACAGAAGGGACACGGTCCCAGCATTTT
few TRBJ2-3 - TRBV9 CASSGKGHSTDTQYF TGTGCCAGCAGCGGCAAGGGCCACAGCACAGATACGCAGTATTTT
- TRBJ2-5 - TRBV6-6 CASSYSSEEETQYF TGTGCCAGCAGTTACTCGTCTGAGGAAGAGACCCAGTACTTC
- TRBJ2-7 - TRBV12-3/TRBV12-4 CASSTTGTHYEQYF TGTGCCAGCAGTACTACCGGGACACACTACGAGCAGTACTTC
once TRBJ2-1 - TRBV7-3 CASSLIHYNEQFF TGTGCCAGCAGCTTAATTCACTACAATGAGCAGTTCTTC
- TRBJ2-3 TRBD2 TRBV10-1 CASSESPALAGFTDTQYF TGCGCCAGCAGTGAGTCCCCAGCGTTAGCGGGGTTCACAGATACGCAGTATTTT
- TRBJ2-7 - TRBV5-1 CASSLVAQGGSYEQYF TGCGCCAGCAGCTTGGTGGCGCAGGGAGGCTCCTACGAGCAGTACTTC
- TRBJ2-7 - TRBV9 CASSLRWQTYEQYF TGTGCCAGCAGCCTGCGGTGGCAAACCTACGAGCAGTACTTC
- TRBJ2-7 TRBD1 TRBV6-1 CASSDPGQGALYEQYF TGTGCCAGCAGTGACCCGGGACAGGGGGCCTTATACGAGCAGTACTTC
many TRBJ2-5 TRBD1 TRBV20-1 CSARVRGETQYF TGCAGTGCTAGAGTCAGGGGGGAGACCCAGTACTTC
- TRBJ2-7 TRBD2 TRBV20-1 CSAGLAEYEQYF TGCAGTGCTGGACTAGCGGAGTACGAGCAGTACTTC
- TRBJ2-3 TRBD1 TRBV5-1 CASTQRTGFTDTQYF TGCGCCAGCACCCAAAGGACAGGATTCACAGATACGCAGTATTTT
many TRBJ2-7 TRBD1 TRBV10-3 CAISGGQGTNEQYF TGTGCCATCAGTGGGGGACAGGGGACTAACGAGCAGTACTTC
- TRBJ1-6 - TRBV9 CARGTAQGAEIASYNSPLHF TGTGCCAGAGGAACCGCCCAGGGAGCCGAAATTGCCTCCTATAATTCACCCCTCCACTTT
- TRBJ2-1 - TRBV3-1 CASSQEVRGGSYNEQFF TGTGCCAGCAGCCAAGAGGTGAGGGGGGGGTCCTACAATGAGCAGTTCTTC
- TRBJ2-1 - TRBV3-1 CASSSRPTGYNEQFF TGTGCCAGCAGCTCCCGGCCCACGGGGTACAATGAGCAGTTCTTC